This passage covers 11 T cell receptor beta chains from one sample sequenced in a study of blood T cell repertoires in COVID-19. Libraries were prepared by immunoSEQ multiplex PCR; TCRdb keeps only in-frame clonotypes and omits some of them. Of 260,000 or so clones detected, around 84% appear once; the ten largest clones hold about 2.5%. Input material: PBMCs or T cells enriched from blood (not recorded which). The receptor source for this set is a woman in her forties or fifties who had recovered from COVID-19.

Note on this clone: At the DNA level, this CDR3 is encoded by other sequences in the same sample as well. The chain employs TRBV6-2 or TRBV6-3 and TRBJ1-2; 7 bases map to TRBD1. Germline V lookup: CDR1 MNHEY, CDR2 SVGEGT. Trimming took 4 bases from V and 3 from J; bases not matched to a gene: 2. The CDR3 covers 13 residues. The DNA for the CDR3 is TGTGCCAGCAGTTCCACAGGGGACTATGGCTACACCTTC. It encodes CASSSTGDYGYTF.

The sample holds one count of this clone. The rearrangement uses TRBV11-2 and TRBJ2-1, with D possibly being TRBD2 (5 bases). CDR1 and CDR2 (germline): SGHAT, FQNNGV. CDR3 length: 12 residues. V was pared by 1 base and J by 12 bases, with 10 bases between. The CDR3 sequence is CASSLGVSGQFF. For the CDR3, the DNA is TGTGCCAGCAGCTTAGGAGTAAGCGGGCAGTTCTTC.

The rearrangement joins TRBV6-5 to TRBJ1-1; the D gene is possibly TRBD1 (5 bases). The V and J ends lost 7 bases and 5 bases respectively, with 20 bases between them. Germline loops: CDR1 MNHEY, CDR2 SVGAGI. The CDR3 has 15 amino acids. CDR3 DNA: TGTGCCAGCAACCGCAAGCGGGACGGGGGAACTGAAGCTTTCTTT. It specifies CASNRKRDGGTEAFF.

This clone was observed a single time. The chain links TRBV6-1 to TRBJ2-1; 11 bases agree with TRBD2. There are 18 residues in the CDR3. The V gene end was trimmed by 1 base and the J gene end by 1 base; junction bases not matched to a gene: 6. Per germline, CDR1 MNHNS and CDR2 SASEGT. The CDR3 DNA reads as TGTGCCAGCAGTGAAGTGTTGGGACTAGCGGTATCCTACAATGAGCAGTTCTTC. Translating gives CASSEVLGLAVSYNEQFF.

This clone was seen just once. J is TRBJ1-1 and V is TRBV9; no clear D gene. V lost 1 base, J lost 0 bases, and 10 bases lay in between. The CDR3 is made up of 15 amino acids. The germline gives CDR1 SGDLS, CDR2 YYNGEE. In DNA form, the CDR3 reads TGTGCCAGCAGCGTAACGACAATGATGAACACTGAAGCTTTCTTT. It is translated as CASSVTTMMNTEAFF.

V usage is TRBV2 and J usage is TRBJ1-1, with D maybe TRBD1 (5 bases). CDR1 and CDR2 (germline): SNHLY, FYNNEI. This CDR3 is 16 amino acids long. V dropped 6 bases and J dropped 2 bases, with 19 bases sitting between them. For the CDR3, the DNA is TGTGCCAGCAGCCTAGCGGACATGCTACGAAACACTGAAGCTTTCTTT. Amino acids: CASSLADMLRNTEAFF.

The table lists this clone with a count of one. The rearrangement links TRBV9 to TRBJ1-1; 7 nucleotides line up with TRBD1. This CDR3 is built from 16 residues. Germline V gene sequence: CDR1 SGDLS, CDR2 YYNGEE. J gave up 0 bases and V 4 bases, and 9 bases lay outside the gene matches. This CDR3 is CASSSDRTGMNTEAFF. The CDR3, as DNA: TGTGCCAGCAGCTCAGATAGGACAGGAATGAACACTGAAGCTTTCTTT.

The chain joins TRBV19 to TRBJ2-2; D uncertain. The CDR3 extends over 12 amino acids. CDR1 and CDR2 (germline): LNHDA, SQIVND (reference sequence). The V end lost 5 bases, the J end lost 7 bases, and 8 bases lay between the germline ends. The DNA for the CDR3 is TGTGCCAGTAGTTTCAGAGGCGGGGAGCTGTTTTTT. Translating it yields CASSFRGGELFF. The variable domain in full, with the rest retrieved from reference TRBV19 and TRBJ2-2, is DGGITQSPKYLFRKEGQNVTLSCEQNLNHDAMYWYRQDPGQGLRLIYYSQIVNDFQKGDIAEGYSVSREKKESFPLTVTSAQKNPTAFYLCASSFRGGELFFGEGSRLTVL.

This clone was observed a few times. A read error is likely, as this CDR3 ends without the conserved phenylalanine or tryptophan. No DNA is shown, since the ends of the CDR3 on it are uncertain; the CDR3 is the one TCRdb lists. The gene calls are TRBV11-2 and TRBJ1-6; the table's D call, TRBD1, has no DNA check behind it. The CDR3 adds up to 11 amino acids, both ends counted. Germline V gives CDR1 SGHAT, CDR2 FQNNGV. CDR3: CASSLPQGAAL.

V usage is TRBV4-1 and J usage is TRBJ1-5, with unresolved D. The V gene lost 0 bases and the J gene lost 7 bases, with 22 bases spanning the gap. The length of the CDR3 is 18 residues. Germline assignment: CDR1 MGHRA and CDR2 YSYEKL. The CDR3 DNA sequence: TGCGCCAGCAGCCAAGATACGGGCCGGCAGACAAGAGGGCAGCCCCAGCATTTT. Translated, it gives CASSQDTGRQTRGQPQHF.

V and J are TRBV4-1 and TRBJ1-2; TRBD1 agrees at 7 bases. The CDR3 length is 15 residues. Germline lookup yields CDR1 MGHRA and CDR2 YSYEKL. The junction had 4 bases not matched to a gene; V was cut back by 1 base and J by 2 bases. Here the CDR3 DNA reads TGCGCCAGCAGCCAAGTGTTACAGGGGAACTATGGCTACACCTTC. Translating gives CASSQVLQGNYGYTF.